Listed below are T cell receptor beta chains from one sample, sequenced in a study of cytomegalovirus exposure and HLA in healthy donors. Data came from immunoSEQ multiplex PCR; TCRdb stores just in-frame clones and leaves some out. This table has hundreds of thousands of clones, less than 85% appearing once. The sample consisted of PBMCs. All receptors derive from a man aged 18 to 30 in good health and CMV-seronegative. The CDR3 runs from the conserved cysteine through the conserved F or W. Fields, in order: D gene, V gene, CDR3 length, clone size, J gene, CDR3 protein, CDR3 DNA. The D gene is left open where the match is weak. Expanded clones get a size class; other rows say once, few or many, or leave the size out.

D gene: .; V gene: TRBV9; CDR3 length: 14; clone size: .; J gene: TRBJ2-2; CDR3 protein: CASSRLGDTGELFF; CDR3 DNA: TGTGCCAGCAGTAGACTAGGGGACACCGGGGAGCTGTTTTTT
D gene: TRBD1; V gene: TRBV5-1; CDR3 length: 14; clone size: .; J gene: TRBJ2-5; CDR3 protein: CASSFRQGRETQYF; CDR3 DNA: TGCGCCAGCAGCTTTCGACAGGGACGAGAGACCCAGTACTTC
D gene: .; V gene: TRBV2; CDR3 length: 16; clone size: .; J gene: TRBJ1-6; CDR3 protein: CASSPAGASDNSPLHF; CDR3 DNA: TGTGCCAGCAGCCCGGCTGGGGCCAGCGATAATTCACCCCTCCACTTT
D gene: TRBD1; V gene: TRBV7-8; CDR3 length: 14; clone size: once; J gene: TRBJ1-2; CDR3 protein: CASSLDTGGVGYTF; CDR3 DNA: TGTGCCAGCAGCTTAGACACAGGGGGTGTGGGCTACACCTTC
D gene: .; V gene: TRBV7-9; CDR3 length: 12; clone size: few; J gene: TRBJ2-3; CDR3 protein: CASSFLGDTQYF; CDR3 DNA: TGTGCCAGCAGCTTCCTCGGAGATACGCAGTATTTT
D gene: .; V gene: TRBV10-3; CDR3 length: 14; clone size: once; J gene: TRBJ2-2; CDR3 protein: CAIPRGLNTGELFF; CDR3 DNA: TGTGCCATCCCCAGGGGTTTAAACACCGGGGAGCTGTTTTTT
D gene: TRBD1; V gene: TRBV19; CDR3 length: 14; clone size: .; J gene: TRBJ1-2; CDR3 protein: CASFGQGARYGYTF; CDR3 DNA: TGTGCCAGTTTTGGACAGGGGGCAAGATATGGCTACACCTTC
D gene: .; V gene: TRBV19; CDR3 length: 15; clone size: few; J gene: TRBJ1-2; CDR3 protein: CASSIRSIGGSGYTF; CDR3 DNA: TGTGCCAGTAGTATAAGGTCTATTGGAGGGAGTGGCTACACCTTC
D gene: TRBD2; V gene: TRBV15; CDR3 length: 14; clone size: .; J gene: TRBJ2-7; CDR3 protein: CATMGTSVSYEQYF; CDR3 DNA: TGTGCCACCATGGGGACTAGCGTCTCCTACGAGCAGTACTTC
D gene: .; V gene: TRBV18; CDR3 length: 13; clone size: .; J gene: TRBJ1-2; CDR3 protein: CASSPLQDYGYTF; CDR3 DNA: TGTGCCAGCTCACCGCTACAGGACTATGGCTACACCTTC
D gene: .; V gene: TRBV6-1; CDR3 length: 14; clone size: .; J gene: TRBJ2-7; CDR3 protein: CASSEGDKGNEQYF; CDR3 DNA: TGTGCCAGCAGTGAGGGGGACAAGGGTAACGAGCAGTACTTC
D gene: .; V gene: TRBV4-1; CDR3 length: 17; clone size: .; J gene: TRBJ2-1; CDR3 protein: CASSQDSRTEAWNEQFF; CDR3 DNA: TGCGCCAGCAGCCAAGATTCCCGGACAGAGGCCTGGAATGAGCAGTTCTTC
D gene: TRBD1; V gene: TRBV6-5; CDR3 length: 14; clone size: .; J gene: TRBJ2-2; CDR3 protein: CASRYNRGPGELFF; CDR3 DNA: TGTGCCAGCAGATACAACAGGGGGCCCGGGGAGCTGTTTTTT